This T cell receptor (beta chain) stems from a study of naive and memory T cell subsets. Study-level results: There was no ground truth to check naive and memory subset results. Diversity fell and Gini index rose from naive through CM, EM, EMRA. Naive repertoires, especially CD8, held a few larger clonotypes, possibly memory cells re-expressing CD45RA. Expression changes during T cell differentiation may affect RNA-based TCR counts.

The CDR3 has 14 amino acids. Germline V gene data show CDR1 as SGHRS and CDR2 as YFSETQ. V shed 4 bases and J shed 0 bases, with 10 bases lying between them. Comments on this clonotype: As yet, its antigen is unknown.

Both TRBC1 and TRBC2 were covered by a beta constant-region primer of two equimolar oligonucleotides. Four rounds of PCR amplified the ligated cDNA using nested alpha and beta constant-region primers plus SP2. TCRdb called the UMI-ligation and nested PCR reads again in MiXCR, with one record for every CDR3 protein. Altogether about 150,000 distinct CDR3 sequences are present, roughly 23% being singletons, with the ten largest covering 0.095% to 0.12%. Cells stained for CD3, CD4, CD8, CD45RA, CD27 and viability were sorted into four CD45RA/CD27 subsets. The sequence came from a human donor in good health. The chain couples TRBV5-1 to TRBJ1-1; TRBD1 might be the D (5 bases). Specimen: naive CD4+ T cells from blood. In nucleotides, the CDR3 is TGCGCCAGCAGCGGAGGGGTCATGAACACTGAAGCTTTCTTT. Translated, it gives CASSGGVMNTEAFF.